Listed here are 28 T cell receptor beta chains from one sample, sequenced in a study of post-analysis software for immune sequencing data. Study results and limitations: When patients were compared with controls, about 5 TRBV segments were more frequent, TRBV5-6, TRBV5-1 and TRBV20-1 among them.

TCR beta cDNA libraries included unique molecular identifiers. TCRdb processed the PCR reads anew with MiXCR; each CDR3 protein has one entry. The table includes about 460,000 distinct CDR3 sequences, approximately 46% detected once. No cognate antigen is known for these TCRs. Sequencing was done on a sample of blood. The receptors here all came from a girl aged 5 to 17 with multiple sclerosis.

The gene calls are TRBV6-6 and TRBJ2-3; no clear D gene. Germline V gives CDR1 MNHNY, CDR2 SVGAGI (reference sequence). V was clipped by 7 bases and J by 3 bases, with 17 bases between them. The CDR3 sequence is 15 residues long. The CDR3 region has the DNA TGTGCCAGCAACATAAACCCGGACCTAACAGATACGCAGTATTTT. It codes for CASNINPDLTDTQYF.

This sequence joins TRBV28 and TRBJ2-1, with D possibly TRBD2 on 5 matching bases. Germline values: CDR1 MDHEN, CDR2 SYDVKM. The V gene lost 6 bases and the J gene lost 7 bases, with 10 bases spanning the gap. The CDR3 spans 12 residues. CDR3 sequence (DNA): TGTGCCAGCAGCCTACTAGAGAATGAGCAGTTCTTC. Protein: CASSLLENEQFF.

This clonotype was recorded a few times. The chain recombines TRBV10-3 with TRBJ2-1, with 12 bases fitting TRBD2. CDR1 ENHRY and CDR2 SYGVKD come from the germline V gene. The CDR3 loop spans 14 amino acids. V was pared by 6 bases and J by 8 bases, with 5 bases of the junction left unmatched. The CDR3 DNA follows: TGTGCCATCAGGCCGGGACTAGCGGGCCATGAGCAGTTCTTC. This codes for CAIRPGLAGHEQFF.

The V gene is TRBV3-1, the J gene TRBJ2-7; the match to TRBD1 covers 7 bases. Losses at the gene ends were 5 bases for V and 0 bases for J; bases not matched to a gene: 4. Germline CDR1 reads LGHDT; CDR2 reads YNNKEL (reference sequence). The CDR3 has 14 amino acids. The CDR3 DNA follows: TGTGCCAGCAGCGAGGGGGCCCCCTCCTACGAGCAGTACTTC. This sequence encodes CASSEGAPSYEQYF.

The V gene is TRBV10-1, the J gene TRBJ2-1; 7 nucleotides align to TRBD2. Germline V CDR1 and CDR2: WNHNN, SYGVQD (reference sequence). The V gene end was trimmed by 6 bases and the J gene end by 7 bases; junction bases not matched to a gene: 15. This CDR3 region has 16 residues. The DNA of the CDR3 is TGCGCCAGCAGCCTGACAGCGGGCCACGGGAGGAATGAGCAGTTCTTC. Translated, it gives CASSLTAGHGRNEQFF.

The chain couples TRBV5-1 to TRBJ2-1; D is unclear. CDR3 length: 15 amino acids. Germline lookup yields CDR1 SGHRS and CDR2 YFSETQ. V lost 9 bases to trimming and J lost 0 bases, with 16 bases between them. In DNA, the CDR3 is TGCGCCACCACTCCGACTTACAGCTCCTACAATGAGCAGTTCTTC. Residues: CATTPTYSSYNEQFF.

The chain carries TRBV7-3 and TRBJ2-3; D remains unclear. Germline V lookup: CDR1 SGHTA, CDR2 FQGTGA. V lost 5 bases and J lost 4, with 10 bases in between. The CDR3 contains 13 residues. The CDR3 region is CASSLIGSDTQYF. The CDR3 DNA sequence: TGTGCCAGCAGCCTGATAGGGTCAGATACGCAGTATTTT.

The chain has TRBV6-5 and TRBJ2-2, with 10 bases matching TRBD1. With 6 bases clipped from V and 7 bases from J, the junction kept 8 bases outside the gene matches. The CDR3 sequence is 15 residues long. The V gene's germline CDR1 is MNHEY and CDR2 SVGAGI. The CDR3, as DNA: TGTGCCAGCAGGAGGGACAGGGGAATGGTCGGGGAGCTGTTTTTT. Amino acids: CASRRDRGMVGELFF.

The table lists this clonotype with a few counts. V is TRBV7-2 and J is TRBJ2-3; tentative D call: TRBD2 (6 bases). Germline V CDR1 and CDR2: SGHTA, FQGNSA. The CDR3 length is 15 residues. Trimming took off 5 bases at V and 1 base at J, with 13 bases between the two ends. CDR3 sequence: CASSPSSGRTDTQYF. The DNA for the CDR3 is TGTGCCAGCAGCCCCTCCAGCGGGCGCACAGATACGCAGTATTTT.

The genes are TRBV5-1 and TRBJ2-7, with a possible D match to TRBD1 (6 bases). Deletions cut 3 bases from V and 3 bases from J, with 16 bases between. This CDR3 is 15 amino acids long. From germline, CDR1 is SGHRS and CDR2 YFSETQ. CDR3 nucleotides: TGCGCCAGCAGCTCAGGGGCCCCCGCCTACTACGAGCAGTACTTC. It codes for CASSSGAPAYYEQYF. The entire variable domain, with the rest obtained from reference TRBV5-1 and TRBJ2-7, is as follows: KAGVTQTPRYLIKTRGQQVTLSCSPISGHRSVSWYQQTPGQGLQFLFEYFSETQRNKGNFPGRFSGRQFSNSRSEMNVSTLELGDSALYLCASSSGAPAYYEQYFGPGTRLTVT.

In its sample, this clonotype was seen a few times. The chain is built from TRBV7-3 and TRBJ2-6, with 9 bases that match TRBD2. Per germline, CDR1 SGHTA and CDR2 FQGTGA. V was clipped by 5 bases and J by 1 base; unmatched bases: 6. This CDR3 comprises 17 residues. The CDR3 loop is CASSVLAGISGANVLTF. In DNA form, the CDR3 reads TGTGCCAGCAGCGTACTAGCGGGCATTTCTGGGGCCAACGTCCTGACTTTC.

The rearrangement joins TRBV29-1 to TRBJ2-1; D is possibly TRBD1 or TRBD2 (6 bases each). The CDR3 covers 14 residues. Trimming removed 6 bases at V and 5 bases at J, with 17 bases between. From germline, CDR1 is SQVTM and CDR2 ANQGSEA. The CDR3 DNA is TGCAGCGTCACAGAGGGGGGTTGGGACAATGAGCAGTTCTTC. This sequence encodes CSVTEGGWDNEQFF.

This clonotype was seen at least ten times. The CDR3 loop is CASSPRRQAHEQYF. The CDR3 DNA follows: TGTGCCAGCAGTCCCCGACGCCAGGCCCACGAGCAGTACTTC. This sequence joins TRBV27 and TRBJ2-7; D call uncertain. This CDR3 is 14 amino acids long. The V end lost 5 bases, the J end lost 5 bases, and 16 bases lay between the germline ends. The germline V gene encodes CDR1 MNHEY and CDR2 SMNVEV (reference sequence).

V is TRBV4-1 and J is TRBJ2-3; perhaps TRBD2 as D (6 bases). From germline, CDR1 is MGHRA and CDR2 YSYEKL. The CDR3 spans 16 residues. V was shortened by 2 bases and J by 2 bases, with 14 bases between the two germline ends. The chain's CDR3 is CASSQRSSGSTDTQYF. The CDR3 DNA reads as TGCGCCAGCAGCCAACGCTCCAGCGGGTCCACAGATACGCAGTATTTT.

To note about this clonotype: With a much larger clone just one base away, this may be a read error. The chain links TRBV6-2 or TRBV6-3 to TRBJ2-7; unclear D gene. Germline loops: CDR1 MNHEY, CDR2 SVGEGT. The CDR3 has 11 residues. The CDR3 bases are TGTGCCAGCAGTTACCTCTACAAGCAGTACTTC. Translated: CASSYLYKQYF.

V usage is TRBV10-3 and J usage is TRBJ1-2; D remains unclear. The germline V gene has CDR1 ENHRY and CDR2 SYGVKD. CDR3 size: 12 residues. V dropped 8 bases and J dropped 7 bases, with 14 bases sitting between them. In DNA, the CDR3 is TGTGCCATCTTCGAGATCATACGTGGCTACACCTTC. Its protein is CAIFEIIRGYTF.

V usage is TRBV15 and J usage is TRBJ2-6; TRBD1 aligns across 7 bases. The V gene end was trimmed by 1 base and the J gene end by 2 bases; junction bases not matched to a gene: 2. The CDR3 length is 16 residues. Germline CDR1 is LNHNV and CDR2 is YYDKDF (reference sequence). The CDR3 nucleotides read TGTGCCACCAGCAGAGTAACAGGGGCTGGGGCCAACGTCCTGACTTTC. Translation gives CATSRVTGAGANVLTF. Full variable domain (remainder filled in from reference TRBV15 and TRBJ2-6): DAMVIQNPRYQVTQFGKPVTLSCSQTLNHNVMYWYQQKSSQAPKLLFHYYDKDFNNEADTPDNFQSRRPNTSFCFLDIRSPGLGDTAMYLCATSRVTGAGANVLTFGAGSRLTVL.

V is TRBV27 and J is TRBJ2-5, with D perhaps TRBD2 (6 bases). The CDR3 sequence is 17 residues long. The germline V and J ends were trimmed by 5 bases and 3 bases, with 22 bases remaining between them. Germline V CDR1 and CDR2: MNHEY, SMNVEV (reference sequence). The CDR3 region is CASSRRDSRPPKETQYF. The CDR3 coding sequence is TGTGCCAGCAGTAGAAGGGACTCCCGACCCCCCAAAGAGACCCAGTACTTC.

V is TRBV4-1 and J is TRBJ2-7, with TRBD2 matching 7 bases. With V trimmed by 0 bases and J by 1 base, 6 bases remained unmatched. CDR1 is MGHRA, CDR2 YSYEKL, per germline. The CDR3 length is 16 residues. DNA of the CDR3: TGCGCCAGCAGCCAAGAAACTCGCGGGAGTTCCTACGAGCAGTACTTC. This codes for CASSQETRGSSYEQYF.

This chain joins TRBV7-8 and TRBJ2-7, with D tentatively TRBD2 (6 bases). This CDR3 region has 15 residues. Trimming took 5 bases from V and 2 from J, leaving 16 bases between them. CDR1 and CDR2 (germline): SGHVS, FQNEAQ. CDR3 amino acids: CASSTTGTRPYEQYF. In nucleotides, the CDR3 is TGTGCCAGCAGCACAACCGGGACTCGCCCCTACGAGCAGTACTTC. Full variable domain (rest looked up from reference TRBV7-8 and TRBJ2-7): GAGVSQSPRYKVAKRGQDVALRCDPISGHVSLFWYQQALGQGPEFLTYFQNEAQLDKSGLPSDRFFAERPEGSVSTLKIQRTQQEDSAVYLCASSTTGTRPYEQYFGPGTRLTVT.

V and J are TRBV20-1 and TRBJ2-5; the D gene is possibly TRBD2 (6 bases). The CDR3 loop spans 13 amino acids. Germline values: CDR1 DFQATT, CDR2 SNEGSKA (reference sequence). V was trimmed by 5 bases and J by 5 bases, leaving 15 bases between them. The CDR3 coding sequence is TGCAGTGCTGTAACGGGAGAAAGGGAGACCCAGTACTTC. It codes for CSAVTGERETQYF.

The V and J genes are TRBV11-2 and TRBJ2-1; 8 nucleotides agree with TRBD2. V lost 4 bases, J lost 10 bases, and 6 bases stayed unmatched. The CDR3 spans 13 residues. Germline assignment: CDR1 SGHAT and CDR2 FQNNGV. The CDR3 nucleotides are TGTGCCAGCAGCTCCTCGACTAGCGCCGAGCAGTTCTTC. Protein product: CASSSSTSAEQFF.

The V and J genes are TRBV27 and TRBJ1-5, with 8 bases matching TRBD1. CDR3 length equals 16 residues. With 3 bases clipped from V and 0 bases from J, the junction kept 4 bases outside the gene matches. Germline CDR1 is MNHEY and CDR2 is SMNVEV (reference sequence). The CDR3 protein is CASSLTGADSNQPQHF. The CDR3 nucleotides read TGTGCCAGCAGTTTGACAGGGGCCGATAGCAATCAGCCCCAGCATTTT.

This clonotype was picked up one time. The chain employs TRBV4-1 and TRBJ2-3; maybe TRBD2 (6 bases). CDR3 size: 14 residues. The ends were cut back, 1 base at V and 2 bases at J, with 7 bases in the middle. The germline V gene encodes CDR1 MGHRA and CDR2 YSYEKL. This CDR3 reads CASSQGGDTDTQYF. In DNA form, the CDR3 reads TGCGCCAGCAGCCAAGGGGGGGACACAGATACGCAGTATTTT.

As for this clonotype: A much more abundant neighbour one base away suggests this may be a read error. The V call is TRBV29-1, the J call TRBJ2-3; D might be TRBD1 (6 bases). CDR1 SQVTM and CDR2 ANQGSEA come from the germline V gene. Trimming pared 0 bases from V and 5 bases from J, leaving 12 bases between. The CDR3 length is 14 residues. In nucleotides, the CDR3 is TGCAGCGTTGAAGATCTTCAGGGGCTAGATACGCAGTATTTT. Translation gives CSVEDLQGLDTQYF.

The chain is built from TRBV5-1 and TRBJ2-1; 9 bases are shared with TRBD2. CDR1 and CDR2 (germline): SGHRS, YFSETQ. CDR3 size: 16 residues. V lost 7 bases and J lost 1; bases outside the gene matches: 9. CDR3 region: CASGKTSGNSYNEQFF. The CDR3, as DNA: TGCGCCAGCGGAAAGACTAGCGGAAATTCCTACAATGAGCAGTTCTTC.

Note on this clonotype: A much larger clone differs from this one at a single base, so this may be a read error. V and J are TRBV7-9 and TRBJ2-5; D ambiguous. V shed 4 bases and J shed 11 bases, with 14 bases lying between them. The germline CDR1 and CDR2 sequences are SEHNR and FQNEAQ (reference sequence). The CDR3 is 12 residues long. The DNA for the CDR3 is TGTGCCAGCAGCTCCGAAATTGGTGAGCAGTACTTC. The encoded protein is CASSSEIGEQYF. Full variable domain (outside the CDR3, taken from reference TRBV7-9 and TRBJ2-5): DTGVSQNPRHKITKRGQNVTFRCDPISEHNRLYWYRQTLGQGPEFLTYFQNEAQLEKSRLLSDRFSAERPKGSFSTLEIQRTEQGDSAMYLCASSSEIGEQYFGPGTRLLVL.

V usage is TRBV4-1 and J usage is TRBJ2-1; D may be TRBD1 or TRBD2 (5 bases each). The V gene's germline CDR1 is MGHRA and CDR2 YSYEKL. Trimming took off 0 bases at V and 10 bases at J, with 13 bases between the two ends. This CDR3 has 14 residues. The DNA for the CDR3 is TGCGCCAGCAGCCAAGAGGCTAGGTGGGACGAGCAGTTCTTC. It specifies CASSQEARWDEQFF.